The sequence of this T cell receptor (beta chain) was determined in a study of spatial heterogeneity in lung cancer (dated by TCRdb to the late 2010s). General notes on the study: Beta-chain transcripts were consistently detected in greater numbers than alpha-chain transcripts, which likely reflected higher beta-chain transcript abundance. TCR repertoire features were related to nonsynonymous mutation counts determined by whole-exome sequencing of tumor tissue. Both alpha and beta chains were TCR-sequenced in samples taken at surgery, namely 220 tumor regions, roughly 64 matched nontumor lung samples and 50 to 60 PBMC samples. The study quantitatively compared TCR alpha and beta repertoires across multiple tumor regions, matched nontumor lung and blood in non-small cell lung cancer. In the raw uncorrected reads, each unique combination of TCR and UMI appeared more than ten times on average. Results the study describes overall, beyond this receptor: Confirming at a functional level the hypothesis that regional TCRs recognize regional mutations was considered to require additional single-cell paired TCR alpha and beta sequencing. Ubiquitous expanded tumor TCRs were detected in blood more often at tumor resection than at routine follow-up.

The CDR3 runs 15 amino acids, cysteine and phenylalanine included. Only the CDR3 part of the read is kept: 45 bases, read in frame from the first base. CDR1 and CDR2 (LGHNA, YNFKEQ) derive from the germline V gene. V is shortened by 1 base, J by 3 bases, and the region joining them spans 7 bases. Explained via the paper, the time point label denotes: sample taken at primary tumor resection. The donors were 70 or so patients from the lung TRACERx cohort who had early-stage, untreated non-small cell lung cancer. TCR sequencing used whole RNA extracted from tumor and nontumor lung tissue, or from cryopreserved PBMC samples, without cell sorting. Only patients with enough RNA available from two or more tumor regions were chosen for TCR sequencing. Receptors were amplified or captured by 5' RACE. The sequencing machine was a NextSeq 500. The TCR library protocol attached a unique molecular identifier to each TCR cDNA molecule to allow correction of PCR and sequencing errors. The authors' analysis ran thus. Decombinator tools were used for TCR identification, UMI-based error correction and CDR3 extraction. Expanded TCRs were defined as those above a frequency of 2 per 1,000, corresponding to the top 1% of the tumor frequency distribution. Renyi diversity was calculated using the R vegan package after each repertoire was subsampled 100 times to 5,000 TCRs. CDR3 similarity networks were constructed using string-kernel similarity of amino acid triplets, with links drawn between CDR3s whose pairwise similarity was above 0.82. TCRdb's own reprocessing of the public reads used fastp at Q25 and MiXCR and kept productive beta chains. Each record represents a unique CDR3 protein, reported with the most common genes and DNA among its rows. These V and J calls derive from TCRdb rather than the authors' analysis. This sample lists 35,000 to 55,000 distinct CDR3 sequences; roughly an eighth were detected once. The ten largest clones capture 50% to 70% of the sample.

This clonotype occurred many times. The antigen this receptor binds is unknown. There are no base qualities to consult, and no much larger clone falls within one base. Recombination connected TRBV4-2 to TRBJ1-6; the D segment cannot be called with confidence. The clonotype comes from a male donor with early-stage non-small cell lung cancer. The sample consisted of PBMCs, taken at surgery. CDR3 protein: CASSQARFYNSPLHF. The DNA sequence reads TGTGCCAGCAGCCAAGCGCGGTTCTATAATTCACCCCTCCACTTT.